This T cell receptor beta chain was observed in a study of Graves' ophthalmopathy and Graves' hyperthyroidism. This clonotype was seen at least ten times. Trimming took off 0 bases at V and 4 bases at J, with 13 bases between the two ends. Germline CDR1 MGHRA, CDR2 YSYEKL. The CDR3 consists of 16 residues. Orbital computed tomography, together with clinical symptoms, serum thyroxine, TRAb and thyroid ultrasound, was used for diagnosis. RNA served as the template for amplifying TCR beta CDR3 regions. The workflow started with a first-round RT-PCR run with HTBI primers and then moved on to a second-round multiplex PCR. TCRdb reanalysed the multiplex PCR reads using MiXCR and keeps one entry per CDR3 protein. The profile covers 300,000 to 400,000 distinct CDR3 sequences, with roughly 15% appearing a single time and over 9% taken by the ten largest.

The rearrangement uses TRBV4-1 and TRBJ1-5; D is perhaps TRBD1 (6 bases). The clonotype comes from an adult man with Graves' ophthalmopathy. The source material was peripheral blood. CDR3 amino acids: CASSQDPGQTNQPQHF. Here the CDR3 DNA reads TGCGCCAGCAGCCAAGATCCTGGACAGACAAATCAGCCCCAGCATTTT.